This entry lists 13 T cell receptor beta chains sequenced from one sample in a study of cytomegalovirus exposure and HLA in healthy donors. TCRdb's copy holds only in-frame clones and misses some; the assay was immunoSEQ multiplex PCR. The repertoire has approximately 120,000 clones, approximately 94% of them found once; the top ten carry more than 0.9%. The source material was PBMCs. Every receptor here comes from a woman aged 18-29 years in good health and CMV-seronegative.

The chain couples TRBV28 to TRBJ2-7, with 7 bases matching TRBD1. This CDR3 is built from 14 residues. The germline V gene encodes CDR1 MDHEN and CDR2 SYDVKM. J gave up 2 bases and V 4 bases, and 5 bases lay outside the gene matches. The CDR3 DNA reads TGTGCCAGCAGTTCGACAGGGACAACCTACGAGCAGTACTTC. Translated: CASSSTGTTYEQYF.

The chain employs TRBV5-4 and TRBJ2-2; tentative D call: TRBD2 (5 bases). Between the trimmed V and J ends, which lost 4 bases and 5 bases, there was a span of 21 bases. This CDR3 region has 17 residues. Germline CDR1 reads SGHNT; CDR2 reads YYREEE (reference sequence). The CDR3 here is CASSRPGSGDLTGELFF. The CDR3 nucleotides read TGTGCCAGCAGCCGGCCGGGGTCCGGAGATTTAACCGGGGAGCTGTTTTTT.

The chain joins TRBV29-1 to TRBJ1-1; D unclear. The CDR3 is 13 amino acids. Trimming stripped 1 base from V and 0 bases from J, with 6 bases between. CDR1 and CDR2 from the germline V gene are SQVTM and ANQGSEA. CDR3 sequence: CSVEVQMNTEAFF. CDR3 nucleotide sequence: TGCAGCGTTGAAGTCCAAATGAACACTGAAGCTTTCTTT.

This clone was detected only once. The CDR3 bases are TGTGCCAGCAGTTACTCGAGCGGGCTTTCCCGGGAAGCTTTCTTT. It translates to CASSYSSGLSREAFF. The J gene is TRBJ1-1, the V gene TRBV6-5, with D unresolved. With 0 bases removed from V and 8 bases from J, the gap between germline ends came to 16 bases. The CDR3 contains 15 residues. Germline loops: CDR1 MNHEY, CDR2 SVGAGI.

This clone was observed once. This rearrangement joins TRBV28 to TRBJ2-5, with TRBD1 identical over 10 bases. The V gene end was trimmed by 3 bases and the J gene end by 5 bases; junction bases not matched to a gene: 6. The CDR3 is 15 amino acids. The V gene's germline CDR1 is MDHEN and CDR2 SYDVKM. CDR3 sequence reads: CASSFGTGVVETQYF. The CDR3 bases are TGTGCCAGCAGTTTCGGGACAGGGGTTGTGGAGACCCAGTACTTC.

The chain recombines TRBV29-1 with TRBJ2-4; no definite D call. The V gene lost 3 bases and the J gene lost 6 bases, with 12 bases spanning the gap. The CDR3 covers 13 residues. Germline assignment: CDR1 SQVTM and CDR2 ANQGSEA. In nucleotides, the CDR3 is TGCAGCGTTGATGCAGGTCCCGTAAACATTCAGTACTTC. Its translation is CSVDAGPVNIQYF.

V gene TRBV9 combines with J gene TRBJ1-2, with 7 bases fitting TRBD1. The CDR3 runs to 15 residues. The trim removed 0 bases at V and 5 bases at J, leaving 7 bases unmatched. CDR1 is SGDLS, CDR2 YYNGEE, per germline. The CDR3: CASSVATGQSYGYTF. In DNA form, the CDR3 reads TGTGCCAGCAGCGTAGCAACGGGACAGTCGTATGGCTACACCTTC.

The chain carries TRBV7-2 and TRBJ1-4; 9 positions agree with TRBD1. V shed 5 bases and J 10 bases; nucleotides not matched to a gene: 8. Germline CDR1 SGHTA, CDR2 FQGNSA. CDR3 size: 14 residues. The CDR3 loop reads CASSLDRGIGKLFF. For the CDR3, the DNA is TGTGCCAGCAGCCTAGACAGGGGGATCGGAAAACTGTTTTTT.

This clone was recorded once. The chain links TRBV4-1 to TRBJ1-2; D perhaps matches TRBD1 (5 bases). CDR1 is MGHRA and CDR2 is YSYEKL in the germline V gene. The germline V and J ends were trimmed by 1 base and 6 bases, with 15 bases remaining between them. This CDR3 has 15 residues. In DNA form, the CDR3 reads TGCGCCAGCAGCCAAGGCCAGGGTAGGTGGCATGGCTACACCTTC. Encoded protein: CASSQGQGRWHGYTF.

The chain joins TRBV18 to TRBJ1-1; maybe TRBD1 (6 bases). The CDR3 spans 14 residues. V was shortened by 6 bases and J by 0 bases, with 11 bases between the two germline ends. Germline V gene data show CDR1 as KGHSH and CDR2 as LQKENI. The CDR3 loop reads CASSTDRMNTEAFF. CDR3 bases: TGTGCCAGCTCGACGGACAGAATGAACACTGAAGCTTTCTTT.

The chain couples TRBV5-5 to TRBJ2-7; no reliable D call. Germline CDR1 reads SGHKS; CDR2 reads YYEKEE (reference sequence). V was shortened by 0 bases and J by 3 bases, with 16 bases between the two germline ends. CDR3 length: 16 residues. CDR3 sequence: CASSLGSGGADYEQYF. In DNA form, the CDR3 reads TGTGCCAGCAGCTTGGGATCCGGTGGAGCTGACTACGAGCAGTACTTC.

V is TRBV7-2 and J is TRBJ1-3; D gene ambiguous. The CDR3 runs 15 residues. Germline loops: CDR1 SGHTA, CDR2 FQGNSA. Trimming left V 5 bases short and J 0 bases short, with 11 bases between. CDR3 protein: CASSQARVSGNTIYF. CDR3 in DNA: TGTGCCAGCAGCCAAGCTAGAGTCTCTGGAAACACCATATATTTT.

This clone was counted once. The V call is TRBV14, the J call TRBJ2-7; TRBD2 matches 7 bases. The J segment lost 5 bases and the V segment lost 4 bases, leaving 8 bases of the junction unmatched. Germline V gene data show CDR1 as SGHDN and CDR2 as FVKESK. This CDR3 has 14 amino acids. The chain's CDR3 is CASSPGWGGNEQYF. The CDR3 nucleotides are TGTGCCAGCAGCCCCGGTTGGGGGGGAAACGAGCAGTACTTC.